This T cell receptor (beta chain) stems from a study of T cells after yellow fever vaccination (dated by TCRdb to the late 2010s). At the level of the whole study: The SMART-Seq v4 Ultra Low Input RNA kit was used to prepare libraries from fractions with low cell numbers. To follow T-cell clones before and after both primary and booster YFV17D yellow fever vaccination, bulk TCR alpha and beta repertoires underwent longitudinal sequencing. Two healthy male donors, one aged 18 to 30 and one aged 30 to 40 years, were included in the cohort. Bulk PBMC replicates and cell subsets were isolated from blood drawn at multiple timepoints before and after both primary and secondary immunization.

Study-wide conclusions, independent of this receptor: Computational filtering was required because FACS-sorted repertoires could contain abundant contaminating clonotypes from the bulk population. Most clones expanded after primary vaccination (around 97% of CD4 and 80% to 90% of CD8) were re-detected after the booster, suggesting that broad memory maintenance occurred. A small fraction of clonotypes showed up in both the CD4 and CD8 compartments, probably as a result of convergent recombination. Only a couple of donors were included in the study, so the extent to which the findings can be generalized is limited. The secondary T-cell response was weaker than the primary response but faster, peaking on day 5 instead of day 15.

For sequencing, an Illumina NovaSeq 6000 was employed. TCR cDNA was synthesized by 5'RACE template switching, through which a universal primer site and unique molecular identifiers were introduced. cDNA synthesis was primed from both the TCR alpha and TCR beta constant segments. Two PCR steps were used to amplify libraries, with sample barcodes and sequencing adapters being added in the second step. Sequencing of libraries was done on Illumina HiSeq 2500 (2x100 bp) or NovaSeq (2x150 bp). The source study handled its data this way. Reads were demultiplexed and collapsed into UMI consensus sequences with MIGEC, and V(D)J alignment was performed with MiXCR. Vaccine-responding clonotypes were defined with edgeR using replicate PBMC samples, requiring FDR below 0.01 and a log2 fold change above 5 up to day 15. CD4 or CD8 identity was assigned to each bulk clonotype according to whether the clonotype was present at higher abundance in the sequenced CD4 repertoire or the sequenced CD8 repertoire. TCRdb passed the public sequencing reads through fastp at Q25 and MiXCR, retaining productive beta sequences. Identical CDR3 protein sequences are pooled into one entry, listed with their most common genes and DNA. The V and J calls were determined by TCRdb, not by the authors. The sample table records 250,000 to 300,000 distinct CDR3 sequences; 7.5% to 9% of these occur just once. About 3.7% of the sample is taken by the ten largest.

The germline V gene (reference sequence) provides CDR1 DFQATT and CDR2 SNEGSKA. Cut back by 1 base and 7 bases, the V and J ends lie 10 bases apart. The CDR3 runs 12 residues from the cysteine to the phenylalanine. Only the CDR3 region is kept as DNA, spanning 36 bases read in frame from base 1. In its sample, this clonotype was seen a few times. Its antigen is unknown. There are no base qualities to consult, and no much larger clone falls within one base. The sample's treatment or condition label, in plain terms: live attenuated yellow fever vaccine strain. A standard Ficoll-Paque protocol was used to isolate PBMCs from peripheral blood. Dynabeads CD4 and CD8 positive selection kits were used to isolate the CD4 and CD8 T-cell fractions. RNA was extracted with TriZol from bulk PBMCs, CD4 and CD8 fractions, and dextramer-positive and dextramer-negative fractions.

In this chain, TRBV20-1 is recombined with TRBJ1-1, with the D gene call left open. The source was CD4+ T cells sorted from PBMCs, collected 5 days after the yellow fever booster vaccination. The origin of this receptor is a man aged 18 to 30 who received the YFV17D yellow fever vaccine. The base sequence is TGCAGTGCTAGAGGTGGGCTTCGTGAAGCTTTCTTT. It translates as CSARGGLREAFF.